Listed below are T cell receptor beta chains from one sample, sequenced in a study of blood T cell repertoires in COVID-19. Produced via immunoSEQ multiplex PCR; TCRdb's table is partial and in-frame only. The repertoire holds roughly 100,000 clones, with over 75% as singletons. Sequenced input: peripheral blood. These receptors came from a man aged 45-65 years with acute or convalescent COVID-19. Each CDR3 is given with its conserved first and last residue. The order of the fields is J gene, clone size, V gene, D gene, CDR3 DNA, CDR3 protein. D genes are given only for firm matches. Size is omitted from some rows. Given values are once, few, many or a class for expanded clones.

TRBJ1-1 | once | TRBV15 | TRBD1 | TGTGCCACCAGCCCATATTACGCGTCGACAGGGGACACTGAAGCTTTCTTT | CATSPYYASTGDTEAFF
TRBJ2-5 | NA | TRBV5-6 | NA | TGTGCCAGCAGCCGGAGCGCGGGAGAGACCCAGTACTTC | CASSRSAGETQYF
TRBJ2-1 | NA | TRBV19 | TRBD2 | TGTGCCACCGTTCTAGCGGGAGCCTACAATGAGCAGTTCTTC | CATVLAGAYNEQFF
TRBJ1-1 | NA | TRBV2 | TRBD1 | TGTGCCAGCAGCCGACAGGGTCCCCACACTGAAGCTTTCTTT | CASSRQGPHTEAFF
TRBJ2-5 | NA | TRBV5-4 | TRBD2 | TGTGCCAGCAGCTTGCCCGGACTAGCGGGACTCCAAGAGACCCAGTACTTC | CASSLPGLAGLQETQYF
TRBJ2-4 | NA | TRBV29-1 | TRBD1 | TGCAGCATAGAACAGGGGTCCAAAAACATTCAGTACTTC | CSIEQGSKNIQYF
TRBJ1-2 | NA | TRBV7-9 | NA | TGTGCCAGCAGCTTAGATCCCCCAGGGATCGGCTACACCTTC | CASSLDPPGIGYTF
TRBJ2-1 | once | TRBV12-3/TRBV12-4 | TRBD2 | TGTGCCAGCACGCGGGGGGGCAATGAGCAGTTCTTC | CASTRGGNEQFF
TRBJ1-1 | NA | TRBV2 | NA | TGTGCCAGCAGTCCGGACAGAGGGGCTTTCTTT | CASSPDRGAFF
TRBJ2-7 | NA | TRBV10-2 | TRBD2 | TGCGCCAGCAGTGGGACTAGCGGGAAATACGAGCAGTACTTC | CASSGTSGKYEQYF
TRBJ2-6 | NA | TRBV7-9 | NA | TGTGCCAGCAGCTACGGAGCAGGGATCTCTGGGGCCAACGTCCTGACTTTC | CASSYGAGISGANVLTF
TRBJ1-1 | NA | TRBV10-2 | TRBD1 | TGCGCCAGCAGGACAGGGTGGACTGAAGCTTTCTTT | CASRTGWTEAFF
TRBJ2-7 | NA | TRBV9 | NA | TGTGCCAGCAGCCCGGGACTGAGCTACGAGCAGTACTTC | CASSPGLSYEQYF
TRBJ2-7 | NA | TRBV29-1 | NA | TGCAGCGTTCGGGTATTTCCCGACGAGCAGTACTTC | CSVRVFPDEQYF
TRBJ1-2 | once | TRBV30 | TRBD1 | TGTGCCTGGAGTAAGGACAGGGGGTTGGGGGGCTACACCTTC | CAWSKDRGLGGYTF
TRBJ2-1 | NA | TRBV30 | TRBD2 | TGTGCCTGGAGCCGGGGGGGGGAGGGATCCTACAATGAGCAGTTCTTC | CAWSRGGEGSYNEQFF
TRBJ1-4 | NA | TRBV5-1 | TRBD1 | TGCGCCAGCAGCGGTACCAGGGGGTTAGATGAAAAACTGTTTTTT | CASSGTRGLDEKLFF
TRBJ2-5 | NA | TRBV6-2/TRBV6-3 | NA | TGTGCCAGCAGCCAAACAGGCTACCAAGAGACCCAGTACTTC | CASSQTGYQETQYF